Detailed here is one T cell receptor beta chain. This sample is part of a study of T cell responses to AZD1222 COVID-19 vaccine. This CDR3 comprises 17 residues. V was clipped by 3 bases and J by 4 bases; unmatched bases: 8. Germline-derived CDR1 and CDR2 are MNHEY and SMNVEV (reference sequence). TCRdb keeps only in-frame clones here, not all; method: immunoSEQ multiplex PCR. The sample records some 170,000 clones, 90% to 95% being singletons. The material sequenced was peripheral blood, taken 28 days after the second AZD1222 dose. This sequence originates from an adult who received the AZD1222 COVID-19 vaccine. This chain links TRBV27 with TRBJ2-1, with 11 bases identical to TRBD1. The CDR3 reads CASSFFSGTGGYNEQFF. CDR3 nucleotides: TGTGCCAGCAGTTTCTTCTCCGGGACAGGGGGGTACAATGAGCAGTTCTTC.